The 28 T cell receptor beta chains in this list originate from one sample, sequenced in a study of blood T cell repertoires in COVID-19. Data came from immunoSEQ multiplex PCR; TCRdb stores just in-frame clones and leaves some out. The sample lists 99,000 or so clones; about 82% were seen once. The sequenced sample consisted of peripheral blood. These receptors originate from a woman aged 55-69 years in a cohort sampled during active or convalescent COVID-19.

This clone was found a few times. As DNA, the CDR3 is TGTGCCAGCAGCCAAGATCGGCTCGGGGCCTACGAGCAGTACTTC. Translation: CASSQDRLGAYEQYF. V usage is TRBV4-2 and J usage is TRBJ2-7; D is possibly TRBD2 (5 bases). The CDR3 runs to 15 residues. V lost 0 bases and J 2 bases, leaving 11 bases between the germline ends. CDR1 is LGHNA and CDR2 is YNFKEQ in the germline V gene.

This rearrangement joins TRBV9 to TRBJ1-1; D not certain. The CDR3 covers 13 residues. Germline CDR1 SGDLS, CDR2 YYNGEE. V was trimmed by 0 bases and J by 5 bases, leaving 8 bases between them. The CDR3 spells CASSVAAGTEAFF. The DNA for the CDR3 is TGTGCCAGCAGCGTAGCTGCCGGGACTGAAGCTTTCTTT.

This clone was seen only a few times. The chain recombines TRBV6-5 with TRBJ1-2; TRBD1 might be the D (5 bases). Trimming removed 3 bases at V and 0 bases at J, with 11 bases between. The CDR3 extends over 15 amino acids. Germline V gene lookup returns CDR1 MNHEY and CDR2 SVGAGI. CDR3 sequence reads: CASSYSPTANYGYTF. The CDR3, as DNA: TGTGCCAGCAGTTATTCACCGACAGCTAACTATGGCTACACCTTC.

The chain links TRBV28 to TRBJ2-1; unclear D gene. The CDR3 extends over 14 amino acids. In germline, CDR1 is MDHEN, CDR2 SYDVKM. The V end lost 4 bases, the J end lost 1 base, and 8 bases lay between the germline ends. The CDR3 DNA reads as TGTGCCAGCAGTTCCCGGCGGTCCTACAATGAGCAGTTCTTC. Its protein product is CASSSRRSYNEQFF.

As to this clone: One end of the junction does not line up with germline, which may come from a read error. The rearrangement uses TRBV7-7 and TRBJ2-7; TRBD2 matches 12 bases. CDR3 size: 15 residues. Germline V gene sequence: CDR1 SSHAT, CDR2 FNYEAQ (reference sequence). CDR3 bases: TGTGCTAGCAGCTTGTCTAGCGGGGGGGCCTACGAGCAGTACTTC. Translated, it gives CASSLSSGGAYEQYF.

This clone was seen more than once but under ten times. DNA for the CDR3: TGTGCCAGTCCCCTGTTGGGCCGTACCTACGAGCAGTACTTC. This sequence encodes CASPLLGRTYEQYF. The chain combines TRBV25-1 with TRBJ2-7; D is unresolved. This CDR3 is built from 14 residues. Germline V lookup: CDR1 MGHDK, CDR2 SYGVNS. V was cut by 9 bases and J by 2 bases, with 17 bases left in between.

As to this clone: Other DNA sequences from this sample encode an identical CDR3 as well. This chain uses TRBV5-8 with TRBJ2-7; D call uncertain. The CDR3 totals 14 residues. Germline-derived CDR1 and CDR2 are SGHTS and YDEGEE. V was clipped by 0 bases and J by 3 bases, with 10 bases between them. CDR3: CASSLGSGSYEQYF. CDR3 coding DNA: TGTGCCAGCAGCTTGGGAAGTGGCAGCTACGAGCAGTACTTC.

The CDR3 DNA is TGTGCCAGCAGCCCGACCGTCCTAGCGGAGGCCGGGGTGGAGCAGTACTTC. It translates to CASSPTVLAEAGVEQYF. V and J are TRBV2 and TRBJ2-7; TRBD2 matches at 7 bases. The CDR3 is made up of 17 amino acids. The ends lost 6 bases at V and 7 bases at J; junction bases unmatched: 21. Germline CDR1 and CDR2: SNHLY and FYNNEI.

This clone was detected a few times. This chain uses TRBV9 with TRBJ1-4, with TRBD1 identical over 7 bases. V shed 3 bases and J 8 bases; nucleotides not matched to a gene: 10. Germline V gene sequence: CDR1 SGDLS, CDR2 YYNGEE. The CDR3 totals 15 residues. CDR3 loop: CASSGGGTAMEKLFF. The CDR3 DNA is TGTGCCAGCAGCGGAGGTGGGACAGCTATGGAAAAACTGTTTTTT. Full variable domain (rest looked up from reference TRBV9 and TRBJ1-4): DSGVTQTPKHLITATGQRVTLRCSPRSGDLSVYWYQQSLDQGLQFLIQYYNGEERAKGNILERFSAQQFPDLHSELNLSSLELGDSALYFCASSGGGTAMEKLFFGSGTQLSVL.

The chain recombines TRBV11-2 with TRBJ2-5, with 8 bases fitting TRBD2. This CDR3 has 18 residues. Germline V gene sequence: CDR1 SGHAT, CDR2 FQNNGV. V gave up 4 bases and J gave up 2 bases; unmatched junction bases: 15. The CDR3 region is CASSSSIGGSGEQETQYF. The CDR3 nucleotides are TGTGCCAGCAGCTCGTCAATCGGTGGTAGCGGGGAACAAGAGACCCAGTACTTC.

This clone was seen just once. The rearrangement links TRBV4-1 to TRBJ2-2; 12 bases match TRBD2. This CDR3 is 15 amino acids long. Germline CDR1 reads MGHRA; CDR2 reads YSYEKL. J was trimmed by 8 bases and V by 4 bases; bases with no gene match: 5. Here the CDR3 DNA reads TGCGCCAGCAGCCGAGGACTAGCGGGGATGGGGGAGCTGTTTTTT. This codes for CASSRGLAGMGELFF.

The chain combines TRBV4-2 with TRBJ2-2; tentatively, D is TRBD2 (6 bases). Between the trimmed V and J ends, which lost 4 bases and 0 bases, there was a span of 9 bases. Germline lookup yields CDR1 LGHNA and CDR2 YNFKEQ. This CDR3 contains 15 residues. The CDR3 DNA sequence: TGTGCCAGCAGCCGAGGACTATCGAACACCGGGGAGCTGTTTTTT. It yields the protein CASSRGLSNTGELFF.

The chain carries TRBV11-2 and TRBJ2-7, with no clear D. V lost 3 bases and J 6 bases, leaving 3 bases between the germline ends. CDR1 and CDR2 from the germline V gene are SGHAT and FQNNGV. This CDR3 contains 10 residues. Here the CDR3 DNA reads TGTGCCAGCAGCTTTCGCGAGCAGTACTTC. Translating gives CASSFREQYF.

The V call is TRBV27, the J call TRBJ2-7; perhaps TRBD1 as D (5 bases). Germline CDR1 MNHEY, CDR2 SMNVEV (reference sequence). The length of the CDR3 is 13 residues. Between the trimmed V and J ends, which lost 2 bases and 5 bases, there was a span of 10 bases. The CDR3 coding sequence is TGTGCCAGCAGTTTAAGCAGGGCCCACGAGCAGTACTTC. Encoded protein: CASSLSRAHEQYF.

The rearrangement joins TRBV2 to TRBJ1-6, with D possibly matching TRBD1 (6 bases). Trimming took 4 bases from V and 4 from J, leaving 8 bases between them. The CDR3 has 14 residues. The V gene's germline CDR1 is SNHLY and CDR2 FYNNEI. The CDR3 DNA reads TGTGCCAGCAGTGCGGACAGATATAATTCACCCCTCCACTTT. It encodes CASSADRYNSPLHF.

This clone appeared a single time. J is TRBJ1-4 and V is TRBV7-6, with 9 bases identical to TRBD1. The germline gives CDR1 SGHVS, CDR2 FNYEAQ. V dropped 0 bases and J dropped 8; count of bases not matched to a gene: 13. CDR3 length equals 18 residues. The CDR3 sequence is CASSLAGQGRFNNEKLFF. CDR3 in DNA: TGTGCCAGCAGCTTAGCGGGACAGGGCCGCTTTAACAACGAAAAACTGTTTTTT. Full variable domain (outside the CDR3, taken from reference TRBV7-6 and TRBJ1-4): GAGVSQSPRYKVTKRGQDVALRCDPISGHVSLYWYRQALGQGPEFLTYFNYEAQQDKSGLPNDRFSAERPEGSISTLTIQRTEQRDSAMYRCASSLAGQGRFNNEKLFFGSGTQLSVL.

The chain employs TRBV5-1 and TRBJ2-7; 13 nucleotides line up with TRBD2. CDR3 length equals 16 residues. Per germline, CDR1 SGHRS and CDR2 YFSETQ. The ends lost 5 bases at V and 4 bases at J; junction bases unmatched: 9. The DNA for the CDR3 is TGCGCCAGCAGTTCTGGGACTAGCGGGATTTATTACGAGCAGTACTTC. It translates to CASSSGTSGIYYEQYF.

The CDR3 DNA follows: TGTGCCACCACCTCCACCACAGGGGGGGCGGAGACCCAGTACTTC. This encodes CATTSTTGGAETQYF. This chain connects TRBV24-1 to TRBJ2-5, with a weak D call TRBD1 (8 bases). The germline V and J ends were trimmed by 8 bases and 5 bases, with 20 bases remaining between them. Germline CDR1 KGHDR, CDR2 SFDVKD. The length of the CDR3 is 15 residues.

V and J are TRBV5-1 and TRBJ2-1; unclear D gene. Trimming removed 0 bases at V and 2 bases at J, with 9 bases between. Germline V gives CDR1 SGHRS, CDR2 YFSETQ. The CDR3 runs 15 residues. CDR3 loop: CASSLAPNPYNEQFF. In nucleotides, the CDR3 is TGCGCCAGCAGCTTGGCGCCTAATCCCTACAATGAGCAGTTCTTC.

The count of this clone is one. The CDR3 loop is CASRQGNAGANVLTF. The CDR3 DNA sequence: TGTGCCAGTAGACAGGGTAACGCTGGGGCCAACGTCCTGACTTTC. J is TRBJ2-6 and V is TRBV19; D perhaps matches TRBD1 (6 bases). Trimming stripped 6 bases from V and 2 bases from J, with 11 bases between. The CDR3 is 15 residues long. In germline, CDR1 is LNHDA, CDR2 SQIVND (reference sequence).

The chain uses TRBV4-1 and TRBJ2-7; no firm D call. The CDR3 is made up of 15 amino acids. The V gene's germline CDR1 is MGHRA and CDR2 YSYEKL. V shed 1 base and J shed 0 bases, with 10 bases lying between them. CDR3 coding DNA: TGCGCCAGCAGCCAAGGATGGCAGTCCTCCTACGAGCAGTACTTC. Amino acids: CASSQGWQSSYEQYF.

The V call is TRBV9, the J call TRBJ1-6; a weak D match, TRBD1 (5 bases). The CDR3 is 15 amino acids. CDR1 and CDR2 (germline): SGDLS, YYNGEE. Trimming stripped 0 bases from V and 5 bases from J, with 9 bases between. CDR3 amino acids: CASSVVGQNNSPLHF. The DNA of the CDR3 is TGTGCCAGCAGCGTAGTCGGACAAAATAATTCACCCCTCCACTTT.

This clone was found once. This chain connects TRBV5-1 to TRBJ1-1; D might be TRBD1 (6 bases). V was clipped by 2 bases and J by 5 bases, with 10 bases between them. This CDR3 has 13 residues. The germline V gene encodes CDR1 SGHRS and CDR2 YFSETQ. The CDR3, as DNA: TGCGCCAGCAGCTTATGGACAGTTACTGAAGCTTTCTTT. Translated, it gives CASSLWTVTEAFF.

The chain joins TRBV19 to TRBJ2-1; TRBD2 aligns across 10 bases. The CDR3 is made up of 15 amino acids. Germline CDR1 LNHDA, CDR2 SQIVND (reference sequence). J lost 6 bases, V lost 5 bases, and 7 bases had no gene match. CDR3 nucleotides: TGTGCCAGTAGTCCTTTAGCGGGAGGTTTCAATGAGCAGTTCTTC. It specifies CASSPLAGGFNEQFF.

A few counts support this clone. This chain uses TRBV11-2 with TRBJ2-2; 11 bases agree with TRBD2. V shed 4 bases and J 8 bases; nucleotides not matched to a gene: 12. The CDR3 consists of 17 residues. In germline, CDR1 is SGHAT, CDR2 FQNNGV. CDR3 DNA sequence: TGTGCCAGCAGCTCACCCTTGACTAGCGGGGTTGCTGGGGAGCTGTTTTTT. It translates to CASSSPLTSGVAGELFF.

The genes are TRBV4-1 and TRBJ2-1, with 7 nucleotides matching TRBD1. V shed 4 bases, J shed 2 bases, and the junction held 8 bases outside the gene matches. The CDR3 length is 16 residues. Germline V CDR1 and CDR2: MGHRA, YSYEKL. CDR3 loop: CASSPQGLGTYNEQFF. The DNA of the CDR3 is TGCGCCAGCAGCCCACAGGGGCTAGGGACCTACAATGAGCAGTTCTTC.

The V gene is TRBV21-1, the J gene TRBJ1-2; the D call of TRBD1 is as the table states it, not checked on the DNA. TRBV21-1 is recorded as a pseudogene. This CDR3 region has 21 residues. CDR3 protein: CASSKSRLWIGTPTHPYGYTF. CDR3 coding DNA: TGTGCCAGCAGCAAATCCAGGCTCTGGATTGGCACGCCGACGCATCCCTATGGCTACACCTTC.

The J gene is TRBJ2-1, the V gene TRBV7-8; 8 bases align to TRBD2. Germline lookup yields CDR1 SGHVS and CDR2 FQNEAQ. CDR3 length equals 14 residues. Losses at the gene ends were 2 bases for V and 9 bases for J; bases not matched to a gene: 6. CDR3 region: CASSLPGLVREQFF. Written as DNA, the CDR3 is TGTGCCAGCAGCTTACCGGGACTAGTACGTGAGCAGTTCTTC.